The 2 T cell receptor beta chains below all came from one sample that was sequenced in a study of CXCR3-negative and CXCR3-positive naive CD8 T cells. It was by 5' RACE with UMI labels that the TRB cDNA libraries were prepared. TCRdb reprocessed the 5' RACE reads and reports one entry per CDR3 protein, with no DNA. The table for this sample gives 80,000 to 95,000 distinct CDR3 sequences. The sequencing sample was made of naive CXCR3- CD8+ T cells from blood. Subset denoted: CD45RO-CCR7+CD27+CD95- naive CD8+ T cells lacking CXCR3 (TNR3-). Receptor source: a human donor in good health. Some clones in this sample may be carry-over from other donors' samples.

The CDR3 is CASSPLQTGTGSPLHF. This sequence joins TRBV14 and TRBJ1-6; lacking DNA, the TRBD1 call made by TCRdb goes unchecked. From germline, CDR1 is SGHDN and CDR2 FVKESK. CDR3 length: 16 amino acids.

The CDR3 loop reads CASSLVSSGDEQFF. The chain carries TRBV11-2 and TRBJ2-1; TCRdb designates TRBD2, a call that cannot be tested without DNA. The germline V gene encodes CDR1 SGHAT and CDR2 FQNNGV. The CDR3 covers 14 residues. Using reference TRBV11-2 and TRBJ2-1 for the parts outside the CDR3, the full variable domain is EAGVAQSPRYKIIEKRQSVAFWCNPISGHATLYWYQQILGQGPKLLIQFQNNGVVDDSQLPKDRFSAERLKGVDSTLKIQPAKLEDSAVYLCASSLVSSGDEQFFGPGTRLTVL.